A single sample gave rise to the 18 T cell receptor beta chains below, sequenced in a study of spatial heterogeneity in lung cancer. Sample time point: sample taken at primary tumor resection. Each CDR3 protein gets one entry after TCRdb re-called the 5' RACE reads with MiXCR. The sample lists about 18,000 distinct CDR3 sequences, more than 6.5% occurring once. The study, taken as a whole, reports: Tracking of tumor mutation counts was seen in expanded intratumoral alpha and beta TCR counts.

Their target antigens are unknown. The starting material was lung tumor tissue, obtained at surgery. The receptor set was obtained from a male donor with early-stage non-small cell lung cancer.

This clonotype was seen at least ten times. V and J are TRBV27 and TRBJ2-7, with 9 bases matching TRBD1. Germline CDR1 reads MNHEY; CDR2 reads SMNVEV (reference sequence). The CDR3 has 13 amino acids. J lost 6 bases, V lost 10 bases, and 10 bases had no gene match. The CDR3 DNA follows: TGTGCCACGCCTTGGGACAGGGAGGTCGAGCAGTACTTC. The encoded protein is CATPWDREVEQYF.

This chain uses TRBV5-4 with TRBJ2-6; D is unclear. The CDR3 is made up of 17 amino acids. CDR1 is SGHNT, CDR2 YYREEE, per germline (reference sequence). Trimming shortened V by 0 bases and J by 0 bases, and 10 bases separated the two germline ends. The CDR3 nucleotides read TGTGCCAGCAGCTTGGGTCCGGCAAGCTCTGGGGCCAACGTCCTGACTTTC. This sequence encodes CASSLGPASSGANVLTF.

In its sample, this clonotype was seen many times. The CDR3 DNA sequence: TGTGCCAGCAGCTTAGCGGGGACAGGCTTGGGTGAGCAGTTCTTC. This gives the protein CASSLAGTGLGEQFF. The rearrangement uses TRBV11-3 and TRBJ2-1; 8 positions agree with TRBD1. The ends lost 1 base at V and 9 bases at J; junction bases unmatched: 8. This CDR3 region has 15 residues. The V gene's germline CDR1 is SGHNT and CDR2 YENEEA.

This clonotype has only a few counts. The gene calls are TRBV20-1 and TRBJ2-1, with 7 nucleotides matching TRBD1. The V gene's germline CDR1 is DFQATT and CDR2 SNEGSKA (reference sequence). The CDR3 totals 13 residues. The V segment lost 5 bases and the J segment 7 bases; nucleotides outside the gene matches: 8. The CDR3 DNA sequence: TGCAGTGCTCCTCGACAGGGTCAAAATGAGCAGTTCTTC. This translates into CSAPRQGQNEQFF.

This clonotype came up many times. The CDR3 is CASSRGKTNEKLFF. CDR3 DNA: TGTGCCAGCAGCCGAGGGAAGACTAATGAAAAACTGTTTTTT. J is TRBJ1-4 and V is TRBV11-3; D call uncertain. Germline V gene data show CDR1 as SGHNT and CDR2 as YENEEA. The CDR3 has 14 amino acids. V was cut by 5 bases and J by 2 bases, with 9 bases left in between.

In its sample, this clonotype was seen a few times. The CDR3 loop is CASSTWGRSNQPQHF. CDR3 sequence (DNA): TGTGCCAGTAGTACTTGGGGACGAAGCAATCAGCCCCAGCATTTT. The genes are TRBV19 and TRBJ1-5; the D gene is possibly TRBD1 (5 bases). CDR1 and CDR2 (germline): LNHDA, SQIVND (reference sequence). The CDR3 totals 15 residues. Trimming stripped 4 bases from V and 1 base from J, with 11 bases between.

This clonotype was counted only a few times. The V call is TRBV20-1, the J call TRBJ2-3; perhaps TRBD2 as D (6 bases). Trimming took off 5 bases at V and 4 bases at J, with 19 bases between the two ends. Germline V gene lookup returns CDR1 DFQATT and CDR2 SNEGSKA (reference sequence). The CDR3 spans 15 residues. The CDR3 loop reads CSAPVGLARADTQYF. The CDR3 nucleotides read TGCAGTGCTCCGGTTGGGCTAGCGAGGGCAGATACGCAGTATTTT.

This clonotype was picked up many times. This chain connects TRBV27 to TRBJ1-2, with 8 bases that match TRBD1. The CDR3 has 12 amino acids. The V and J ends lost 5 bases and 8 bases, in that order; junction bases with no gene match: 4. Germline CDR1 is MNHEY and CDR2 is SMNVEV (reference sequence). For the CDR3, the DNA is TGTGCCAGCAGTCCGACAGGGGCCGGCTACACCTTC. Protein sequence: CASSPTGAGYTF.

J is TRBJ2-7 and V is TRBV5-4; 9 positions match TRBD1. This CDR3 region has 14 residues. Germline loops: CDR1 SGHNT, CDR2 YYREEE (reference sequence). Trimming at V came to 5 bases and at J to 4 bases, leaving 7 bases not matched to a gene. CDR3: CASRQDRGRYEQYF. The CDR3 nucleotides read TGTGCCAGCAGACAGGACAGGGGTCGATACGAGCAGTACTTC.

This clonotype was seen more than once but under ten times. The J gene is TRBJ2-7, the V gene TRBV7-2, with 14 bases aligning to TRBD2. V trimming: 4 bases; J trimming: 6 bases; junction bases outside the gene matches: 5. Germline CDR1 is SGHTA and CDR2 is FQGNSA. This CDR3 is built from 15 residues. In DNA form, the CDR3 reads TGTGCCAGCAGCTCACGACTAGCGGGGGGGGGCGAGCAGTACTTC. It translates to CASSSRLAGGGEQYF. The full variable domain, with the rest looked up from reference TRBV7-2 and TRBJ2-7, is GAGVSQSPSNKVTEKGKDVELRCDPISGHTALYWYRQSLGQGLEFLIYFQGNSAPDKSGLPSDRFSAERTGGSVSTLTIQRTQQEDSAVYLCASSSRLAGGGEQYFGPGTRLTVT.

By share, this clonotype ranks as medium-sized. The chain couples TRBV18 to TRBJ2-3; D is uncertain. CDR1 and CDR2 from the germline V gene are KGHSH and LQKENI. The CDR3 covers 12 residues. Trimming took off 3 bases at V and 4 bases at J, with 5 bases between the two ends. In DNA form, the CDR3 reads TGTGCCAGCTCACCCGTCGCAGATACGCAGTATTTT. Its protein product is CASSPVADTQYF.

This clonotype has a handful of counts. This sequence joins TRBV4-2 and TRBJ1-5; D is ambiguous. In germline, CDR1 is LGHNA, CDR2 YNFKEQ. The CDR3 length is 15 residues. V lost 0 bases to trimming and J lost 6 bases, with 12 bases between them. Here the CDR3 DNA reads TGTGCCAGCAGCCAAGATAGTCCGACCGGTCAGCCCCAGCATTTT. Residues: CASSQDSPTGQPQHF.

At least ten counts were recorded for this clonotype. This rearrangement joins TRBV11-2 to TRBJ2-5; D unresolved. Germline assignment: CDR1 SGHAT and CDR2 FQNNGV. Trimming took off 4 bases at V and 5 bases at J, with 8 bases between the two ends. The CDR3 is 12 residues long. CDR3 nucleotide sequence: TGTGCCAGCAGCTCTCTCGTTGAGACCCAGTACTTC. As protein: CASSSLVETQYF.

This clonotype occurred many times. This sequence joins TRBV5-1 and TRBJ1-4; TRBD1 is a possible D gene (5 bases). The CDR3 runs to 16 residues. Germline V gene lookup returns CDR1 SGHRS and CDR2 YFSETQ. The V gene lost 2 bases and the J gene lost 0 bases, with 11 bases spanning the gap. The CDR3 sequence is CASSFQGVATNEKLFF. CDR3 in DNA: TGCGCCAGCAGCTTTCAAGGGGTTGCAACTAATGAAAAACTGTTTTTT. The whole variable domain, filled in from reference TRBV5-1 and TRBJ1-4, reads KAGVTQTPRYLIKTRGQQVTLSCSPISGHRSVSWYQQTPGQGLQFLFEYFSETQRNKGNFPGRFSGRQFSNSRSEMNVSTLELGDSALYLCASSFQGVATNEKLFFGSGTQLSVL.

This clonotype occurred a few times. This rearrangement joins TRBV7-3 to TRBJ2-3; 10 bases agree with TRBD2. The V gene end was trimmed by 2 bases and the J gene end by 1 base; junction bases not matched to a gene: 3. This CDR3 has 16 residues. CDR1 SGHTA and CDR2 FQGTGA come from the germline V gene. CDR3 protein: CASSLGAGGGTDTQYF. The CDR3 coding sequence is TGTGCCAGCAGCTTAGGAGCGGGGGGGGGCACAGATACGCAGTATTTT.

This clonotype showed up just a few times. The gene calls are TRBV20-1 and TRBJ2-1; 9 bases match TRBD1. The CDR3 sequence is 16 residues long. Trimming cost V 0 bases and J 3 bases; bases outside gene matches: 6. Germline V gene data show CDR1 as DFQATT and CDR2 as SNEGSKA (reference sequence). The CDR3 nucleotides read TGCAGTGCTAGAGATCACGGACAGGGGTACTACAATGAGCAGTTCTTC. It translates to CSARDHGQGYYNEQFF.

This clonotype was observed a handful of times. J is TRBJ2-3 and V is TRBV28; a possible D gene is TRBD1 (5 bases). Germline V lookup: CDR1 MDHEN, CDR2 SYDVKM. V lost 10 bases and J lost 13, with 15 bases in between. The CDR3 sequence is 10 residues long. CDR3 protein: CATRVVSEYF. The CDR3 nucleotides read TGTGCCACCAGGGTAGTTTCGGAGTATTTT.

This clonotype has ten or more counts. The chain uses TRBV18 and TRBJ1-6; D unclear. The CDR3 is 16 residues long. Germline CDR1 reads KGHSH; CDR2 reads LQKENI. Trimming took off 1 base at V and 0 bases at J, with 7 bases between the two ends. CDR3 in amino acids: CASSPQVSSYNSPLHF. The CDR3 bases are TGTGCCAGCTCACCACAAGTGAGCTCCTATAATTCACCCCTCCACTTT.